A single sample is the source of the 31 T cell receptor beta chains below, sequenced in a study of blood T cell repertoires in COVID-19. This table comes from immunoSEQ multiplex PCR, and its TCRdb copy is limited to in-frame clones, with some not included. This sample has over 150,000 clones, with around 80% found just once. The sample was PBMCs or T cells enriched from blood (not recorded which). These receptors all stem from a man between 50 and 59 years old who had recovered from COVID-19.

The chain uses TRBV5-6 and TRBJ2-2; tentative D call: TRBD2 (6 bases). Trimming removed 0 bases from V and 4 bases from J, with 13 bases in between. The CDR3 extends over 16 amino acids. Germline-derived CDR1 and CDR2 are SGHDT and YYEEEE. The CDR3 coding sequence is TGTGCCAGCAGCTTGGGACTAGAGGCAGGCACCGGGGAGCTGTTTTTT. Amino acid sequence: CASSLGLEAGTGELFF.

The chain uses TRBV15 and TRBJ2-1; the D gene is possibly TRBD2 (6 bases). From germline, CDR1 is LNHNV and CDR2 YYDKDF (reference sequence). The CDR3 has 11 residues. V lost 3 bases to trimming and J lost 10 bases, with 7 bases between them. The CDR3 DNA sequence: TGTGCCACCAGCAGGGGGGGAGAGCAGTTCTTC. Translation: CATSRGGEQFF. The whole variable domain, remainder taken from reference TRBV15 and TRBJ2-1, is DAMVIQNPRYQVTQFGKPVTLSCSQTLNHNVMYWYQQKSSQAPKLLFHYYDKDFNNEADTPDNFQSRRPNTSFCFLDIRSPGLGDTAMYLCATSRGGEQFFGPGTRLTVL.

V usage is TRBV10-3 and J usage is TRBJ2-7; D is unresolved. This CDR3 is 13 amino acids long. CDR1 and CDR2 (germline): ENHRY, SYGVKD. Trimming cost V 2 bases and J 3 bases, with 8 bases left between them. CDR3 sequence: CAISEDPGYEQYF. CDR3 bases: TGTGCCATCAGTGAGGATCCAGGCTACGAGCAGTACTTC.

The J gene is TRBJ1-1, the V gene TRBV5-8; D is uncertain. CDR1 SGHTS and CDR2 YDEGEE come from the germline V gene. The CDR3 covers 14 residues. V shed 0 bases and J shed 3 bases, with 9 bases lying between them. This chain's CDR3 is CASSLGQIYTEAFF. The CDR3 DNA follows: TGTGCCAGCAGCTTGGGGCAGATCTACACTGAAGCTTTCTTT.

The chain uses TRBV4-3 and TRBJ1-6, with D perhaps TRBD1 (6 bases). CDR3 length equals 13 residues. V lost 5 bases to trimming and J lost 7 bases, with 9 bases between them. Per germline, CDR1 LGHNA and CDR2 YSLEER. The CDR3 is CASSRTENSPLHF. DNA for the CDR3: TGCGCCAGCAGCAGGACAGAGAATTCACCCCTCCACTTT.

This clone was found a few times. This chain joins TRBV19 and TRBJ1-1; D perhaps matches TRBD1 (6 bases). This CDR3 has 16 amino acids. V was trimmed by 0 bases and J by 1 base, leaving 12 bases between them. The germline CDR1 and CDR2 sequences are LNHDA and SQIVND (reference sequence). The CDR3 reads CASSIDLAGANTEAFF. In DNA, the CDR3 is TGTGCCAGTAGTATAGATCTCGCAGGGGCGAACACTGAAGCTTTCTTT.

The chain is built from TRBV10-3 and TRBJ2-7; D remains unclear. The V and J ends lost 2 bases and 2 bases respectively, with 4 bases between them. Germline V gene data show CDR1 as ENHRY and CDR2 as SYGVKD. This CDR3 is built from 12 residues. Here the CDR3 reads CAISEQAYEQYF. The DNA of the CDR3 is TGTGCCATCAGTGAGCAGGCCTACGAGCAGTACTTC.

This clone appeared a single time. J is TRBJ1-2 and V is TRBV19; weak D call: TRBD1 (6 bases). Germline CDR1 and CDR2: LNHDA and SQIVND (reference sequence). V was clipped by 8 bases and J by 2 bases, with 21 bases between them. The CDR3 runs 16 residues. CDR3 in amino acids: CASQEPTPGQNYGYTF. Written as DNA, the CDR3 is TGTGCCAGTCAAGAACCTACACCGGGACAAAACTATGGCTACACCTTC.

This clone was seen just once. Because it lacks the conserved phenylalanine or tryptophan at the end, this CDR3 is likely a read error. Because the CDR3's place on the DNA is in doubt, the DNA is left out and the CDR3 is given as listed by TCRdb. J is TRBJ2-7 and V is TRBV10-1; the table gives TRBD1 as D, unverified against the DNA. The CDR3 is made up of 11 amino acids, end residues included. Germline assignment: CDR1 WNHNN and CDR2 SYGVQD (reference sequence). CDR3 region: CASSESMGQAL.

The rearrangement uses TRBV6-1 and TRBJ2-6; the D gene is possibly TRBD1 (6 bases). There are 18 residues in the CDR3. Trimming shortened V by 3 bases and J by 2 bases, and 17 bases separated the two germline ends. The V gene's germline CDR1 is MNHNS and CDR2 SASEGT. The CDR3 region is CASSDPRGADAGANVLTF. The CDR3 region has the DNA TGTGCCAGCAGTGACCCCAGGGGTGCGGACGCTGGGGCCAACGTCCTGACTTTC.

This clone was observed many times. V is TRBV15 and J is TRBJ1-1; D is unresolved. Trimming stripped 0 bases from V and 0 bases from J, with 8 bases between. The CDR3 spans 15 residues. The germline gives CDR1 LNHNV, CDR2 YYDKDF (reference sequence). The CDR3 spells CATSRDEGMNTEAFF. CDR3 nucleotide sequence: TGTGCCACCAGCAGAGATGAGGGAATGAACACTGAAGCTTTCTTT.

V usage is TRBV9 and J usage is TRBJ2-3; perhaps TRBD1 as D (6 bases). V lost 2 bases and J 0 bases, leaving 7 bases between the germline ends. The CDR3 covers 14 residues. Germline V gene data show CDR1 as SGDLS and CDR2 as YYNGEE. CDR3 sequence (DNA): TGTGCCAGCAGCGTTACAGGGAGCACAGATACGCAGTATTTT. Its protein is CASSVTGSTDTQYF. Using reference TRBV9 and TRBJ2-3 for the parts outside the CDR3, the full variable domain is DSGVTQTPKHLITATGQRVTLRCSPRSGDLSVYWYQQSLDQGLQFLIQYYNGEERAKGNILERFSAQQFPDLHSELNLSSLELGDSALYFCASSVTGSTDTQYFGPGTRLTVL.

J is TRBJ2-7 and V is TRBV23-1; the match to TRBD1 covers 12 bases. TRBV23-1 is flagged as an ORF with uncertain function. CDR3 length equals 16 residues. V trimming: 8 bases; J trimming: 2 bases; junction bases outside the gene matches: 10. DNA of the CDR3: TGCGCCAGCGGGCACTACCGGGACAGGGGGCCCTACGAGCAGTACTTC. It encodes CASGHYRDRGPYEQYF.

The chain uses TRBV5-1 and TRBJ2-1; no reliable D call. CDR3 length: 12 amino acids. Germline V gene lookup returns CDR1 SGHRS and CDR2 YFSETQ. The V and J ends lost 0 bases and 7 bases respectively, with 5 bases between them. CDR3: CASSLARNEQFF. The CDR3 DNA reads TGCGCCAGCAGCTTGGCGAGAAATGAGCAGTTCTTC.

This clone was recorded many times. This chain connects TRBV4-2 to TRBJ2-5, with 12 bases lining up with TRBD2. V dropped 0 bases and J dropped 1; count of bases not matched to a gene: 6. Germline CDR1 and CDR2: LGHNA and YNFKEQ. The CDR3 loop spans 18 amino acids. The CDR3 DNA reads TGTGCCAGCAGCCAAGAACTAGCGGGGGGCCGTGCCCAAGAGACCCAGTACTTC. It yields the protein CASSQELAGGRAQETQYF.

This clone was seen many times. The gene calls are TRBV5-4 and TRBJ2-7, with 16 nucleotides matching TRBD2. CDR1 is SGHNT, CDR2 YYREEE, per germline (reference sequence). Trimming removed 3 bases from V and 6 bases from J; junction bases left unmatched: 6. The CDR3 length is 16 residues. The CDR3, as DNA: TGTGCCAGCAGCTCCGGGACTAGCGGGGGGGCCGCCGAGCAGTACTTC. It is translated as CASSSGTSGGAAEQYF.

This chain joins TRBV19 and TRBJ1-3; 9 nucleotides agree with TRBD1. The CDR3 contains 18 residues. In germline, CDR1 is LNHDA, CDR2 SQIVND (reference sequence). J gave up 0 bases and V 4 bases, and 10 bases lay outside the gene matches. CDR3 sequence reads: CASSTGTGTFSSGNTIYF. The DNA for the CDR3 is TGTGCCAGTAGTACCGGGACAGGGACGTTTTCCTCTGGAAACACCATATATTTT.

The CDR3 bases are TGTGCCATCAGTGAGTCGGTCGTCGGCTCCTACGAGCAGTACTTC. Translated: CAISESVVGSYEQYF. The chain joins TRBV10-3 to TRBJ2-7; D ambiguous. CDR3 length: 15 amino acids. Germline V gene data show CDR1 as ENHRY and CDR2 as SYGVKD. The V end was cut by 0 bases, the J end by 0 bases, with 9 bases between.

This chain links TRBV27 with TRBJ2-7, with D possibly TRBD1 on 5 matching bases. The germline gives CDR1 MNHEY, CDR2 SMNVEV (reference sequence). V lost 0 bases, J lost 4 bases, and 16 bases lay in between. The CDR3 is 16 amino acids. The CDR3 spells CASSLSPLEGAYEQYF. CDR3 nucleotide sequence: TGTGCCAGCAGTTTATCCCCTTTAGAAGGGGCGTACGAGCAGTACTTC.

This sequence joins TRBV9 and TRBJ2-7; 8 bases line up with TRBD1. The V and J ends lost 0 bases and 2 bases, in that order; junction bases with no gene match: 4. Germline lookup yields CDR1 SGDLS and CDR2 YYNGEE. This CDR3 contains 15 residues. The CDR3, as DNA: TGTGCCAGCAGCGTAGGGGGGACAGGCACCTACGAGCAGTACTTC. Its protein is CASSVGGTGTYEQYF.

The V call is TRBV6-5, the J call TRBJ2-7, with 7 nucleotides matching TRBD2. Germline loops: CDR1 MNHEY, CDR2 SVGAGI. V was clipped by 0 bases and J by 2 bases; unmatched bases: 7. The CDR3 contains 16 residues. The CDR3 DNA follows: TGTGCCAGCAGTTACTCGTTGGCCAGCGGGGCCTACGAGCAGTACTTC. Protein product: CASSYSLASGAYEQYF.

The V call is TRBV19, the J call TRBJ2-1; 9 bases line up with TRBD2. V was clipped by 3 bases and J by 2 bases; unmatched bases: 11. The CDR3 is 18 amino acids. The germline V gene has CDR1 LNHDA and CDR2 SQIVND (reference sequence). The CDR3, as DNA: TGTGCCAGTAGTATCTGGCGGGGGGGCGGTAGAGCCTACAATGAGCAGTTCTTC. This codes for CASSIWRGGGRAYNEQFF.

V gene TRBV18 combines with J gene TRBJ2-3; D unresolved. The germline V gene encodes CDR1 KGHSH and CDR2 LQKENI. Trimming shortened V by 4 bases and J by 3 bases, and 8 bases separated the two germline ends. The CDR3 extends over 13 amino acids. The DNA for the CDR3 is TGTGCCAGCTCACGCATAGAGACAGATACGCAGTATTTT. This encodes CASSRIETDTQYF.

This clone was seen only a few times. The chain carries TRBV11-3 and TRBJ2-7; D gene uncertain. The germline V gene encodes CDR1 SGHNT and CDR2 YENEEA. The CDR3 runs 14 residues. The V and J ends lost 1 base and 4 bases respectively, with 11 bases between them. CDR3 amino acids: CASSLGQRRYEQYF. The CDR3 DNA reads as TGTGCCAGCAGCTTAGGACAAAGACGATACGAGCAGTACTTC.

The chain has TRBV1 and TRBJ2-5; the table's D call, TRBD2, was not checked against the DNA. TRBV1 is designated a pseudogene. The CDR3 totals 16 residues. In DNA, the CDR3 is TGCACCAGCAGCCAAGCTCGCGCTGGAGCCCAAGAGACCCAGTACTTC. This codes for CTSSQARAGAQETQYF.

J is TRBJ1-3 and V is TRBV19, with 8 bases aligning to TRBD1. Per the germline V gene, CDR1 is LNHDA and CDR2 is SQIVND (reference sequence). Germline trimming cut 5 bases from V and 2 bases from J; bases unmatched to any gene: 2. The CDR3 runs to 14 residues. Here the CDR3 reads CASSQGAAGNTIYF. The CDR3 bases are TGTGCCAGTAGTCAGGGGGCAGCTGGAAACACCATATATTTT.

The chain links TRBV15 to TRBJ1-2; D call uncertain. This CDR3 contains 15 residues. The germline V and J ends were trimmed by 0 bases and 2 bases, with 10 bases remaining between them. Germline loops: CDR1 LNHNV, CDR2 YYDKDF (reference sequence). The CDR3 DNA is TGTGCCACCAGCAGAGAGTATGACACCAACTATGGCTACACCTTC. This gives the protein CATSREYDTNYGYTF.

This sequence joins TRBV7-2 and TRBJ1-4; weak D call: TRBD1 (5 bases). The CDR3 loop spans 14 amino acids. CDR1 is SGHTA, CDR2 FQGNSA, per germline. V lost 3 bases, J lost 8 bases, and 13 bases lay in between. The CDR3 nucleotides are TGTGCCAGCAGCTTCGGGACTGGGACCGAAAAACTGTTTTTT. Translated, it gives CASSFGTGTEKLFF.

The genes are TRBV18 and TRBJ1-1, with 9 bases fitting TRBD1. Germline CDR1 is KGHSH and CDR2 is LQKENI. The J segment lost 4 bases and the V segment lost 1 base, leaving 1 base of the junction unmatched. This CDR3 has 14 amino acids. The CDR3 loop reads CASSPRDRATEAFF. CDR3 nucleotides: TGTGCCAGCTCACCACGGGACAGGGCCACTGAAGCTTTCTTT. Full variable domain (outside the CDR3, taken from reference TRBV18 and TRBJ1-1): NAGVMQNPRHLVRRRGQEARLRCSPMKGHSHVYWYRQLPEEGLKFMVYLQKENIIDESGMPKERFSAEFPKEGPSILRIQQVVRGDSAAYFCASSPRDRATEAFFGQGTRLTVV.

The V gene is TRBV12-3 or TRBV12-4, the J gene TRBJ1-1; no clear D gene. CDR3 length: 13 amino acids. V was cut by 5 bases and J by 6 bases, with 13 bases left in between. Here the CDR3 reads CASSQALVPEAFF. DNA of the CDR3: TGTGCCAGCAGTCAGGCTTTGGTACCTGAAGCTTTCTTT.

The chain has TRBV7-2 and TRBJ1-5; D remains unclear. In germline, CDR1 is SGHTA, CDR2 FQGNSA. With 1 base removed from V and 5 bases from J, the gap between germline ends came to 6 bases. The CDR3 runs to 13 residues. The CDR3 coding sequence is TGTGCCAGCAGCTTAGTGGCGGATCAGCCCCAGCATTTT. Residues: CASSLVADQPQHF.